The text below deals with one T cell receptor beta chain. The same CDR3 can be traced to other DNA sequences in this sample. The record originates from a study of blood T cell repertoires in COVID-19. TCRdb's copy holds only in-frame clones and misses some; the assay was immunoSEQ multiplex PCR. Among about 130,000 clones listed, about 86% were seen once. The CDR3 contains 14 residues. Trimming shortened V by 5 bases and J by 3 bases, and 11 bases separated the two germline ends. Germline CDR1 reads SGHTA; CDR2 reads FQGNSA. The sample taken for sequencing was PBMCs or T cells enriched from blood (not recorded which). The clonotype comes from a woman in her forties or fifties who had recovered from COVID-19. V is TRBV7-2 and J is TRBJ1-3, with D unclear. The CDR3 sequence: CASSPGGSGNTIYF. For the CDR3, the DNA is TGTGCCAGCAGCCCCGGAGGGAGTGGAAACACCATATATTTT.